The 23 T cell receptor beta chains in this list originate from one sample, sequenced in a study of control samples from healthy donors and cancer patients. Measured with immunoSEQ multiplex PCR; TCRdb has only the in-frame clones, and not every one. The sample consists of roughly 130,000 clones, 75% to 95% of them appearing once. The sample was blood. The receptors derive from a man younger than 30 in good health.

The genes are TRBV7-9 and TRBJ2-3, with 8 bases matching TRBD2. Germline V gene data show CDR1 as SEHNR and CDR2 as FQNEAQ (reference sequence). V trimming: 2 bases; J trimming: 7 bases; junction bases outside the gene matches: 5. This CDR3 is built from 14 residues. The CDR3: CASSLRGGLNTQYF. The CDR3 nucleotides read TGTGCCAGCAGCTTACGGGGGGGCTTGAATACGCAGTATTTT.

This clone was detected only once. The V gene is TRBV30, the J gene TRBJ1-1; D is uncertain. The CDR3 consists of 14 residues. Germline V lookup: CDR1 GTSNPN, CDR2 SVGIG (reference sequence). The V gene lost 4 bases and the J gene lost 1 base, with 13 bases spanning the gap. This CDR3 reads CAWTYRGRNTEAFF. The CDR3, as DNA: TGTGCCTGGACTTACCGAGGTCGGAACACTGAAGCTTTCTTT. The complete variable domain, with remaining parts taken from reference TRBV30 and TRBJ1-1, reads SQTIHQWPATLVQPVGSPLSLECTVEGTSNPNLYWYRQAAGRGLQLLFYSVGIGQISSEVPQNLSASRPQDRQFILSSKKLLLSDSGFYLCAWTYRGRNTEAFFGQGTRLTVV.

The V call is TRBV21-1, the J call TRBJ1-4. TRBV21-1 is annotated as a pseudogene. The CDR3 extends over 16 amino acids. CDR3 sequence: CASSPRSVNGKEKLFF. CDR3 DNA sequence: TGTGCCAGCAGCCCGAGATCAGTCAACGGCAAGGAAAAACTGTTTTTT.

The V call is TRBV2, the J call TRBJ1-4; D is possibly TRBD1 (5 bases). The CDR3 covers 13 residues. The V gene lost 8 bases and the J gene lost 6 bases, with 13 bases spanning the gap. Germline V gene data show CDR1 as SNHLY and CDR2 as FYNNEI. CDR3 loop: CASLQEVDEKLFF. The CDR3 DNA reads as TGTGCCAGCTTACAGGAGGTCGATGAAAAACTGTTTTTT.

The rearrangement uses TRBV19 and TRBJ2-1; 9 bases are shared with TRBD2. The CDR3 has 17 amino acids. Looked up from germline, CDR1 is LNHDA and CDR2 is SQIVND (reference sequence). Germline trimming cut 4 bases from V and 0 bases from J; bases unmatched to any gene: 7. The CDR3 DNA reads TGTGCCAGTAGTAGGGGGACTAGCCCTAGCTCCTACAATGAGCAGTTCTTC. This codes for CASSRGTSPSSYNEQFF.

The genes are TRBV5-8 and TRBJ2-6; TRBD2 matches 11 bases. V was clipped by 3 bases and J by 0 bases; unmatched bases: 5. The CDR3 runs to 18 residues. From germline, CDR1 is SGHTS and CDR2 YDEGEE. CDR3 amino acids: CASSWTSGWSSGANVLTF. CDR3 in DNA: TGTGCCAGCAGCTGGACTAGCGGGTGGTCCTCTGGGGCCAACGTCCTGACTTTC.

The gene calls are TRBV24-1 and TRBJ2-5; 9 bases are shared with TRBD2. The CDR3 consists of 18 residues. Germline V gene sequence: CDR1 KGHDR, CDR2 SFDVKD. Unmatched junction bases numbered 9, after V lost 0 bases and J lost 2 bases. The CDR3, as DNA: TGTGCCACCAGTGATTTGCCGGGGCGGGGGGGCCATCAAGAGACCCAGTACTTC. This gives the protein CATSDLPGRGGHQETQYF.

The chain employs TRBV6-5 and TRBJ2-3; D might be TRBD2 (6 bases). Trimming removed 5 bases from V and 0 bases from J, with 12 bases in between. CDR1 is MNHEY, CDR2 SVGAGI, per germline. The length of the CDR3 is 15 residues. CDR3 amino acids: CASSPPAGSTDTQYF. The CDR3 DNA is TGTGCCAGCAGTCCGCCGGCGGGGAGCACAGATACGCAGTATTTT.

This chain joins TRBV3-1 (or the pseudogene TRBV3-2) and TRBJ2-7; no clear D. Germline loops: CDR1 LGHDT, CDR2 YNNKEL (reference sequence). The V gene lost 1 base and the J gene lost 2 bases, with 9 bases spanning the gap. The length of the CDR3 is 14 residues. Here the CDR3 DNA reads TGTGCCAGCAGCCAAGGCGCCGGAACCTACGAGCAGTACTTC. It yields the protein CASSQGAGTYEQYF.

This clone was counted many times. The rearrangement uses TRBV18 and TRBJ2-7; D ambiguous. Trimming removed 3 bases from V and 1 base from J, with 10 bases in between. The CDR3 consists of 14 residues. CDR1 and CDR2 from the germline V gene are KGHSH and LQKENI. CDR3 sequence: CASSPSTQSYEQYF. CDR3 bases: TGTGCCAGCTCACCCTCGACCCAGTCCTACGAGCAGTACTTC.

CDR3 coding DNA: TGTGCCAGCAGCGTAGAGGGTCGCGGGGCAGATACGCAGTATTTT. It yields the protein CASSVEGRGADTQYF. The V and J genes are TRBV9 and TRBJ2-3; TRBD2 is a possible D gene (6 bases). Looked up from germline, CDR1 is SGDLS and CDR2 is YYNGEE. V was cut by 0 bases and J by 4 bases, with 12 bases left in between. The CDR3 spans 15 residues.

V and J are TRBV25-1 and TRBJ1-1, with D possibly being TRBD1 (5 bases). V lost 8 bases and J 0 bases, leaving 10 bases between the germline ends. The CDR3 has 13 amino acids. Germline CDR1 reads MGHDK; CDR2 reads SYGVNS. CDR3 in amino acids: CASAGTVNTEAFF. The CDR3 DNA reads as TGTGCCAGCGCCGGGACCGTGAACACTGAAGCTTTCTTT.

This clone has a single count. The chain has TRBV30 and TRBJ1-2; D not certain. There are 14 residues in the CDR3. Germline CDR1 reads GTSNPN; CDR2 reads SVGIG (reference sequence). The germline V and J ends were trimmed by 5 bases and 6 bases, with 19 bases remaining between them. CDR3: CAWFKAGFIDGYTF. DNA for the CDR3: TGTGCCTGGTTCAAGGCGGGGTTCATCGATGGCTACACCTTC.

The gene calls are TRBV2 and TRBJ2-2; D is unclear. Trimming left V 4 bases short and J 6 bases short, with 9 bases between. From germline, CDR1 is SNHLY and CDR2 FYNNEI. The CDR3 covers 13 residues. The CDR3 nucleotides are TGTGCCAGCAGTGCGGGTAGAGCCGGGGAGCTGTTTTTT. Amino acid sequence: CASSAGRAGELFF.

The chain carries TRBV5-6 and TRBJ2-3; D unresolved. The CDR3 totals 14 residues. The germline V gene encodes CDR1 SGHDT and CDR2 YYEEEE. V was pared by 6 bases and J by 0 bases, with 11 bases between. As DNA, the CDR3 is TGTGCCAGCACCGTGGCCCCTAGCACAGATACGCAGTATTTT. Translating it yields CASTVAPSTDTQYF.

V gene TRBV28 combines with J gene TRBJ2-2; 8 positions match TRBD2. The CDR3 extends over 17 amino acids. V dropped 4 bases and J dropped 6; count of bases not matched to a gene: 13. The germline CDR1 and CDR2 sequences are MDHEN and SYDVKM. The chain's CDR3 is CASSSPGLGVVAGELFF. CDR3 coding DNA: TGTGCCAGCAGTTCCCCGGGACTAGGGGTTGTGGCCGGGGAGCTGTTTTTT.

V and J are TRBV30 and TRBJ2-5; D not resolved. V was cut by 3 bases and J by 1 base, with 12 bases left in between. Germline CDR1 and CDR2: GTSNPN and SVGIG (reference sequence). CDR3 length equals 14 residues. CDR3 loop: CAWRVIRIQETQYF. The DNA of the CDR3 is TGTGCCTGGAGAGTGATCAGGATCCAAGAGACCCAGTACTTC. The entire variable domain, with the rest obtained from reference TRBV30 and TRBJ2-5, is as follows: SQTIHQWPATLVQPVGSPLSLECTVEGTSNPNLYWYRQAAGRGLQLLFYSVGIGQISSEVPQNLSASRPQDRQFILSSKKLLLSDSGFYLCAWRVIRIQETQYFGPGTRLLVL.

V usage is TRBV2 and J usage is TRBJ2-2, with 8 bases aligning to TRBD2. Germline lookup yields CDR1 SNHLY and CDR2 FYNNEI. The V and J ends lost 7 bases and 4 bases, in that order; junction bases with no gene match: 8. The CDR3 length is 15 residues. The CDR3 nucleotides read TGTGCCAGCATTCAGGCGGGAGGTCCCACCGGGGAGCTGTTTTTT. This encodes CASIQAGGPTGELFF.

This clone came up a few times. The chain is built from TRBV30 and TRBJ1-6, with D tentatively TRBD1 (5 bases). The CDR3 length is 15 residues. Germline values: CDR1 GTSNPN, CDR2 SVGIG (reference sequence). V was cut by 2 bases and J by 10 bases, with 18 bases left in between. CDR3 sequence: CAWSTLRTRGSPLHF. The CDR3 DNA follows: TGTGCCTGGAGTACCCTAAGGACACGAGGGTCACCCCTCCACTTT.

V is TRBV3-1 (or the pseudogene TRBV3-2) and J is TRBJ2-2; 8 bases map to TRBD1. The CDR3 is made up of 17 amino acids. Germline CDR1 and CDR2: LGHDT and YNNKEL (reference sequence). Trimming cost V 0 bases and J 13 bases; bases outside gene matches: 16. CDR3 sequence reads: CASSQDLGQASPVGLFF. The CDR3 DNA reads TGTGCCAGCAGCCAAGATCTGGGACAGGCCTCCCCGGTCGGGCTGTTTTTT.

The chain links TRBV28 to TRBJ2-7, with 10 bases aligning to TRBD1. The CDR3 has 16 residues. CDR1 and CDR2 from the germline V gene are MDHEN and SYDVKM. The V segment lost 3 bases and the J segment 6 bases; nucleotides outside the gene matches: 11. DNA of the CDR3: TGTGCCAGCAGTTTCCACCCGAGACAGGGGGCTCGCGAGCAGTACTTC. It is translated as CASSFHPRQGAREQYF.

This clone has a handful of counts. This sequence joins TRBV7-9 and TRBJ2-3; 7 nucleotides match TRBD2. Per the germline V gene, CDR1 is SEHNR and CDR2 is FQNEAQ (reference sequence). Trimming cost V 7 bases and J 6 bases; bases outside gene matches: 13. The CDR3 runs 15 residues. CDR3 coding DNA: TGTGCCAGCACCGAAAGCGGACTAGAGACGGATACGCAGTATTTT. This translates into CASTESGLETDTQYF.

The V gene is TRBV4-2, the J gene TRBJ2-4; 14 bases fit TRBD2. The trim removed 4 bases at V and 0 bases at J, leaving 5 bases unmatched. CDR3 size: 18 residues. Germline CDR1 reads LGHNA; CDR2 reads YNFKEQ. This chain's CDR3 is CASSPTSGRAVAKNIQYF. CDR3 in DNA: TGTGCCAGCAGCCCGACTAGCGGGAGGGCCGTAGCCAAAAACATTCAGTACTTC.